This TCR beta chain was retrieved from a study of T cell responses to AZD1222 COVID-19 vaccine. The protocol was immunoSEQ multiplex PCR, while the TCRdb copy is restricted to in-frame clones and leaves out a portion. The table has 75,000 or so clones, 80% to 95% seen once; the top ten hold around 28%. The CDR3 has 16 amino acids. CDR1 and CDR2 (germline): SGHTA, FQGNSA. V was clipped by 1 base and J by 1 base, with 13 bases between them. This TCR was sampled from an adult who received the AZD1222 COVID-19 vaccine. The J gene is TRBJ2-5, the V gene TRBV7-2; D is perhaps TRBD1 (5 bases). The sequencing used peripheral blood, collected 28 days after the second AZD1222 dose. CDR3 sequence: CASSLVSRALQETQYF. Written as DNA, the CDR3 is TGTGCCAGCAGCTTAGTAAGCAGGGCGCTCCAAGAGACCCAGTACTTC.